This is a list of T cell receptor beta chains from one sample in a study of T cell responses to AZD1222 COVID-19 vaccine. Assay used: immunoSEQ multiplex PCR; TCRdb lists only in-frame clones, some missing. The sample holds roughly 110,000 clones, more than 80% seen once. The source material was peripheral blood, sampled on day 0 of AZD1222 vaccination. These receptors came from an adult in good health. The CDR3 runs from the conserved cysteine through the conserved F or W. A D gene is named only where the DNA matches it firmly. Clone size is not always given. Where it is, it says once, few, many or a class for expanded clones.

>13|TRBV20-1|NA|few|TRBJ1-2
CSASVQFYNGYTF
TGCAGTGCTAGTGTACAATTTTATAATGGCTACACCTTC
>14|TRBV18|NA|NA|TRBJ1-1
CASSPGLQGTEAFF
TGTGCCAGCTCACCGGGACTTCAGGGCACTGAAGCTTTCTTT
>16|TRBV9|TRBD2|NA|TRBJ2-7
CASSELPSGHPYEQYF
TGTGCCAGCAGCGAACTACCTAGCGGGCACCCCTACGAGCAGTACTTC
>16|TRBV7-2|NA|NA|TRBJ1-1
CASSLRGEQGRSEAFF
TGTGCCAGCAGCCTCCGGGGGGAGCAGGGAAGGTCTGAAGCTTTCTTT
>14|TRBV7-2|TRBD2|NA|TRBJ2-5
CASTRGGVQETQYF
TGTGCCAGCACCCGTGGGGGGGTCCAAGAGACCCAGTACTTC
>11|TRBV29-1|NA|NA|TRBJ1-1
CSVVLNTEAFF
TGCAGCGTTGTTTTGAACACTGAAGCTTTCTTT
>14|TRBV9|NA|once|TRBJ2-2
CASRGPTNTGELFF
TGTGCCAGCAGAGGCCCCACGAACACCGGGGAGCTGTTTTTT
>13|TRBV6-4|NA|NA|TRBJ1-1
CASRRRENTEAFF
TGTGCCAGCAGACGACGGGAGAACACTGAAGCTTTCTTT
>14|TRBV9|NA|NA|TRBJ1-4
CASSVGGGKEKLFF
TGTGCCAGCAGCGTCGGAGGGGGGAAAGAAAAACTGTTTTTT
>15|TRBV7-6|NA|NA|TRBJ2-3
CASSRAWSQTDTQYF
TGTGCCAGCAGTAGAGCCTGGTCCCAGACAGATACGCAGTATTTT
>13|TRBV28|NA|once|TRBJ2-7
CASSLFLAHEQYF
TGTGCCAGCAGTTTATTCCTAGCCCACGAGCAGTACTTC
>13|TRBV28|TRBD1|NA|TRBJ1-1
CASSSQQGRGAFF
TGTGCCAGCAGCAGCCAACAGGGGCGGGGAGCTTTCTTT
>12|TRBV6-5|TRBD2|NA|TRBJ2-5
CASRGGKETQYF
TGTGCCAGCAGGGGAGGGAAAGAGACCCAGTACTTC
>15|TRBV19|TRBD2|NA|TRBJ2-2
CASSIGLAGTGELFF
TGTGCCAGTAGTATAGGACTAGCGGGTACCGGGGAGCTGTTTTTT
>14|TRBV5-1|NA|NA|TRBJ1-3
CASSLEDSGNTIYF
TGCGCCAGCAGCTTGGAAGACTCTGGAAACACCATATATTTT
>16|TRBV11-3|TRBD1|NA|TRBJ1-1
CASSLGQGGVNTEAFF
TGTGCCAGCAGCTTAGGCCAGGGGGGGGTGAACACTGAAGCTTTCTTT
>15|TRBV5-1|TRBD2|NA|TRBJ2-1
CASSPRAREGLEQFF
TGCGCCAGCAGCCCCAGAGCGCGGGAGGGCCTTGAGCAGTTCTTC
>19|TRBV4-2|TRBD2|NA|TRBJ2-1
CASSQEDGRLAVTYNEQFF
TGTGCCAGCAGCCAAGAAGATGGACGCCTAGCGGTAACCTACAATGAGCAGTTCTTC
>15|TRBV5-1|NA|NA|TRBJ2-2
CASSLEGPDTGELFF
TGCGCCAGCAGCTTGGAGGGTCCCGACACCGGGGAGCTGTTTTTT
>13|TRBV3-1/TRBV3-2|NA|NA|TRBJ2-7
CASSQVYSAEQYF
TGTGCCAGCAGCCAAGTCTATAGCGCTGAGCAGTACTTC
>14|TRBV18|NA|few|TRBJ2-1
CASSPVAGGNEQFF
TGTGCCAGCTCACCAGTTGCAGGAGGAAATGAGCAGTTCTTC
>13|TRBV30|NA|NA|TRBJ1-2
CAWTVLRDYGYTF
TGTGCCTGGACAGTGTTGAGGGACTATGGCTACACCTTC
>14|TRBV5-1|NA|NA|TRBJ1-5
CASSLLGGGQPQHF
TGCGCCAGCAGCTTGTTAGGGGGTGGCCAGCCCCAGCATTTT
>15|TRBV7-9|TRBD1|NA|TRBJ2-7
CASSSGTGGAYEQYF
TGTGCCAGCAGCTCCGGGACAGGGGGGGCCTACGAGCAGTACTTC
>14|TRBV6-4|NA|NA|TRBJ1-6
CASSDKQENSPLHF
TGTGCCAGCAGTGATAAGCAGGAGAATTCACCCCTCCACTTT
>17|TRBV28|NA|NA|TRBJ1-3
CASSLMLGQGSRNTIYF
TGTGCCAGCAGTCTGATGTTGGGCCAGGGATCTAGAAACACCATATATTTT
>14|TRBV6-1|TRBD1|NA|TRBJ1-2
CASSDPRTGYGYTF
TGTGCCAGCAGTGACCCACGGACAGGATATGGCTACACCTTC
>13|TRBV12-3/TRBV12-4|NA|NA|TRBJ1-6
CASSFGGDSPLHF
TGTGCCAGCAGTTTCGGGGGGGATTCACCCCTCCACTTT
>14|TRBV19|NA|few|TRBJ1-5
CASRTGTSNQPQHF
TGTGCCAGTCGAACAGGGACTAGCAATCAGCCCCAGCATTTT
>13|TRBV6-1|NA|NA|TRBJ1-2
CATGGVTNYGYTF
TGTGCCACGGGAGGGGTTACTAACTATGGCTACACCTTC
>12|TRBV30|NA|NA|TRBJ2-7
CAWTLGTYEQYF
TGTGCCTGGACTCTAGGGACTTACGAGCAGTACTTC
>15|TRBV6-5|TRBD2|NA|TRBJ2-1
CASTLAGFSYNEQFF
TGTGCCAGCACCCTAGCGGGATTCTCCTACAATGAGCAGTTCTTC
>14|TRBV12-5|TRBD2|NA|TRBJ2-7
CASGSTGLAAEQYF
TGTGCTAGTGGTTCCACGGGACTAGCGGCCGAGCAGTACTTC
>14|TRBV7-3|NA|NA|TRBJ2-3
CASSLSDEADTQYF
TGTGCCAGCAGCTTAAGCGATGAGGCAGATACGCAGTATTTT
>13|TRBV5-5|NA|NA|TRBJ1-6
CASSIGRNSPLHF
TGTGCCAGCAGCATAGGTCGTAATTCACCCCTCCACTTT
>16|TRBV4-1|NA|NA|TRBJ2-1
CASSQGQGLRYNEQFF
TGCGCCAGCAGCCAAGGACAGGGACTTAGGTACAATGAGCAGTTCTTC
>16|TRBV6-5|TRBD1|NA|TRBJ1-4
CASSYSGGRTNEKLFF
TGTGCCAGCAGTTATTCAGGGGGAAGAACTAATGAAAAACTGTTTTTT
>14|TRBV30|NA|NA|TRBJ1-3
CAWKTGLSGNTIYF
TGTGCCTGGAAGACGGGACTTTCTGGAAACACCATATATTTT
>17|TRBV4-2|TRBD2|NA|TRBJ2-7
CASSQEAVAGGRNEQYF
TGTGCCAGCAGCCAAGAAGCGGTAGCGGGAGGGCGCAACGAGCAGTACTTC
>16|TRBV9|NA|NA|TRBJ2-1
CASSVVLSTSYNEQFF
TGTGCCAGCAGCGTAGTGCTCTCGACCTCCTACAATGAGCAGTTCTTC
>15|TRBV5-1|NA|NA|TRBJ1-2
CASSLMASGNYGYTF
TGCGCCAGCAGCTTGATGGCCTCCGGGAACTATGGCTACACCTTC
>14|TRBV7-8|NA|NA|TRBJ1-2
CASSLDTGPYGYTF
TGTGCCAGCAGCTTAGATACGGGGCCCTATGGCTACACCTTC
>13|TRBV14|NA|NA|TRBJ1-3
CASSQERGNTIYF
TGTGCCAGCAGCCAAGAGAGAGGAAACACCATATATTTT